A selection of T cell receptor beta chains follows, all from one sample in a study of shared clonotypes between healthy human individuals. The table came from immunoSEQ multiplex PCR; TCRdb's copy has only in-frame clones and leaves some out. The data contain about 2.2 million clones, about 93% of them seen just once; the ten biggest clones take up more than 1.5%. Input material: naive CD8+ T cells from PBMCs. The receptor source for this set is a man aged 18 to 30 in good health. Some clones in this sample may be carry-over from other donors' samples. The CDR3 runs from the conserved cysteine through the conserved F or W. D genes are given only for firm matches. Size is stated for part of the rows, as once, few or many counts, or as a class when the clone is expanded.

J gene: TRBJ2-7; D gene: -; clone size: -; V gene: TRBV18; CDR3 protein: CASSPISTDYEQYF; CDR3 DNA: TGTGCCAGCTCACCGATCTCGACAGACTACGAGCAGTACTTC
J gene: TRBJ1-5; D gene: -; clone size: -; V gene: TRBV4-3; CDR3 protein: CASSRDSGANQPQHF; CDR3 DNA: TGCGCCAGCAGCCGGGACTCGGGGGCCAATCAGCCCCAGCATTTT
J gene: TRBJ2-7; D gene: -; clone size: -; V gene: TRBV2; CDR3 protein: CASSKVASRVDEQYF; CDR3 DNA: TGTGCCAGCAGTAAGGTCGCGTCGAGGGTAGACGAGCAGTACTTC
J gene: TRBJ1-2; D gene: -; clone size: -; V gene: TRBV28; CDR3 protein: CASSLKRTTFGYTF; CDR3 DNA: TGTGCCAGCAGTTTAAAAAGGACCACCTTTGGCTACACCTTC
J gene: TRBJ2-5; D gene: -; clone size: -; V gene: TRBV6-6; CDR3 protein: CASSYLNGEETQYF; CDR3 DNA: TGTGCCAGCAGTTACCTGAACGGGGAAGAGACCCAGTACTTC
J gene: TRBJ2-2; D gene: TRBD1; clone size: -; V gene: TRBV7-8; CDR3 protein: CASSQQGGPNTGELFF; CDR3 DNA: TGTGCCAGCAGCCAACAGGGGGGTCCGAACACCGGGGAGCTGTTTTTT
J gene: TRBJ2-7; D gene: -; clone size: -; V gene: TRBV6-1; CDR3 protein: CASSEGSWVYEQYF; CDR3 DNA: TGTGCCAGCAGTGAAGGCAGTTGGGTTTACGAGCAGTACTTC
J gene: TRBJ2-3; D gene: -; clone size: -; V gene: TRBV7-9; CDR3 protein: CASSAGLRTDTQYF; CDR3 DNA: TGTGCCAGCAGCGCAGGGTTACGCACAGATACGCAGTATTTT
J gene: TRBJ1-5; D gene: -; clone size: -; V gene: TRBV4-3; CDR3 protein: CASSQDRSNQPQHF; CDR3 DNA: TGCGCCAGCAGCCAAGACAGGAGTAATCAGCCCCAGCATTTT
J gene: TRBJ2-7; D gene: -; clone size: -; V gene: TRBV27; CDR3 protein: CASSPSTSLVYEQYF; CDR3 DNA: TGTGCCAGCAGCCCGTCAACTAGCCTGGTTTACGAGCAGTACTTC
J gene: TRBJ2-3; D gene: TRBD2; clone size: once; V gene: TRBV27; CDR3 protein: CASSPRLAGGGNTDTQYF; CDR3 DNA: TGTGCCAGCAGTCCGAGGCTAGCGGGAGGAGGGAACACAGATACGCAGTATTTT
J gene: TRBJ2-7; D gene: -; clone size: -; V gene: TRBV6-5; CDR3 protein: CASSYSFGPSYEQYF; CDR3 DNA: TGTGCCAGCAGTTACTCGTTTGGGCCCTCCTACGAGCAGTACTTC
J gene: TRBJ2-5; D gene: -; clone size: -; V gene: TRBV29-1; CDR3 protein: CSVEQVGDQYF; CDR3 DNA: TGCAGCGTTGAGCAGGTTGGGGACCAGTACTTC
J gene: TRBJ1-4; D gene: -; clone size: -; V gene: TRBV14; CDR3 protein: CASSQDPGGYNEKLFF; CDR3 DNA: TGTGCCAGCAGCCAAGATCCCGGCGGCTACAATGAAAAACTGTTTTTT
J gene: TRBJ2-5; D gene: -; clone size: once; V gene: TRBV13; CDR3 protein: CASSLGSQETQYF; CDR3 DNA: TGTGCCAGCAGCTTGGGCAGTCAAGAGACCCAGTACTTC
J gene: TRBJ2-1; D gene: -; clone size: -; V gene: TRBV7-6; CDR3 protein: CASSARGKEQFF; CDR3 DNA: TGTGCCAGCAGCGCCCGGGGAAAAGAGCAGTTCTTC
J gene: TRBJ1-2; D gene: -; clone size: -; V gene: TRBV5-8; CDR3 protein: CASSLYGYTF; CDR3 DNA: TGTGCCAGCAGCTTGTATGGCTACACCTTC
J gene: TRBJ2-7; D gene: TRBD2; clone size: -; V gene: TRBV27; CDR3 protein: CASSPRLAGDHEQYF; CDR3 DNA: TGTGCCAGCAGTCCCCGACTAGCGGGAGACCACGAGCAGTACTTC
J gene: TRBJ1-1; D gene: TRBD1; clone size: few; V gene: TRBV29-1; CDR3 protein: CSVGSPGTDTEAFF; CDR3 DNA: TGCAGCGTCGGTTCACCCGGGACAGACACTGAAGCTTTCTTT
J gene: TRBJ1-1; D gene: -; clone size: -; V gene: TRBV5-4; CDR3 protein: CASSLEVGVMAEAFF; CDR3 DNA: TGTGCCAGCAGCTTGGAGGTGGGGGTTATGGCTGAAGCTTTCTTT
J gene: TRBJ1-1; D gene: -; clone size: -; V gene: TRBV29-1; CDR3 protein: CSGTVNTEAFF; CDR3 DNA: TGCAGCGGGACAGTGAACACTGAAGCTTTCTTT
J gene: TRBJ1-4; D gene: TRBD1; clone size: -; V gene: TRBV27; CDR3 protein: CASSLNRGRNEKLFF; CDR3 DNA: TGTGCCAGCAGTTTAAACAGGGGGCGGAATGAAAAACTGTTTTTT
J gene: TRBJ1-3; D gene: -; clone size: -; V gene: TRBV25-1; CDR3 protein: CATTSPDGVSGNTIYF; CDR3 DNA: TGTGCCACCACCTCCCCCGACGGTGTCTCTGGAAACACCATATATTTT
J gene: TRBJ2-2; D gene: -; clone size: -; V gene: TRBV29-1; CDR3 protein: CSVVVGALGDLNTGELFF; CDR3 DNA: TGCAGCGTTGTTGTCGGGGCGCTTGGGGACTTAAACACCGGGGAGCTGTTTTTT
J gene: TRBJ2-3; D gene: -; clone size: -; V gene: TRBV5-1; CDR3 protein: CASSLNAGGTDTQYF; CDR3 DNA: TGCGCCAGCAGCTTGAATGCAGGGGGCACAGATACGCAGTATTTT
J gene: TRBJ1-4; D gene: -; clone size: -; V gene: TRBV2; CDR3 protein: CASSHPSPLGTTNEKLFF; CDR3 DNA: TGTGCCAGCAGTCACCCCTCCCCCCTGGGGACAACTAATGAAAAACTGTTTTTT
J gene: TRBJ2-1; D gene: -; clone size: -; V gene: TRBV27; CDR3 protein: CASSTRDGTSYNEQFF; CDR3 DNA: TGTGCCAGCAGTACCCGGGACGGCACCTCCTACAATGAGCAGTTCTTC
J gene: TRBJ1-1; D gene: -; clone size: -; V gene: TRBV6-5; CDR3 protein: CASSSGHQNTEAFF; CDR3 DNA: TGTGCCAGCAGTTCCGGACACCAGAACACTGAAGCTTTCTTT
J gene: TRBJ2-2; D gene: -; clone size: -; V gene: TRBV6-1; CDR3 protein: CASRKLGGWTGELFF; CDR3 DNA: TGTGCCAGCAGAAAACTCGGGGGTTGGACCGGGGAGCTGTTTTTT
J gene: TRBJ2-5; D gene: -; clone size: -; V gene: TRBV11-2; CDR3 protein: CASSSRGQETQYF; CDR3 DNA: TGTGCCAGCAGCTCCCGCGGTCAAGAGACCCAGTACTTC
J gene: TRBJ1-1; D gene: -; clone size: -; V gene: TRBV9; CDR3 protein: CASSVGVFGTEAFF; CDR3 DNA: TGTGCCAGCAGCGTAGGGGTCTTTGGCACTGAAGCTTTCTTT
J gene: TRBJ2-7; D gene: -; clone size: -; V gene: TRBV28; CDR3 protein: CASSFLGDEQYF; CDR3 DNA: TGTGCCAGCAGTTTTCTGGGGGACGAGCAGTACTTC
J gene: TRBJ2-5; D gene: -; clone size: -; V gene: TRBV11-2; CDR3 protein: CASSPRRGMGGETQYF; CDR3 DNA: TGTGCCAGCAGCCCGCGCAGGGGAATGGGCGGAGAGACCCAGTACTTC
J gene: TRBJ2-2; D gene: -; clone size: -; V gene: TRBV19; CDR3 protein: CASSPHENTGELFF; CDR3 DNA: TGTGCCAGTAGTCCTCATGAAAACACCGGGGAGCTGTTTTTT
J gene: TRBJ1-2; D gene: -; clone size: -; V gene: TRBV7-9; CDR3 protein: CASSPPWVGYGYTF; CDR3 DNA: TGTGCCAGCAGCCCGCCCTGGGTCGGCTATGGCTACACCTTC
J gene: TRBJ1-3; D gene: -; clone size: -; V gene: TRBV13; CDR3 protein: CASSSLLETGSGNTIYF; CDR3 DNA: TGTGCCAGCAGCTCCCTATTAGAGACCGGCTCTGGAAACACCATATATTTT
J gene: TRBJ1-2; D gene: -; clone size: -; V gene: TRBV20-1; CDR3 protein: CSARDYGYTF; CDR3 DNA: TGCAGTGCGAGGGACTATGGCTACACCTTC
J gene: TRBJ1-1; D gene: -; clone size: -; V gene: TRBV5-4; CDR3 protein: CASSLVMNTEAFF; CDR3 DNA: TGTGCCAGCAGCTTGGTGATGAACACTGAAGCTTTCTTT
J gene: TRBJ2-7; D gene: -; clone size: -; V gene: TRBV7-9; CDR3 protein: CASSPRGFGEQYF; CDR3 DNA: TGTGCCAGCAGCCCTAGAGGGTTCGGGGAGCAGTACTTC
J gene: TRBJ2-7; D gene: TRBD2; clone size: once; V gene: TRBV19; CDR3 protein: CASSPGLVPGEQYF; CDR3 DNA: TGTGCCAGTAGTCCAGGACTAGTTCCGGGGGAGCAGTACTTC
J gene: TRBJ1-4; D gene: -; clone size: -; V gene: TRBV15; CDR3 protein: CATSPQWSATNEKLFF; CDR3 DNA: TGTGCCACCAGCCCGCAGTGGTCCGCAACTAATGAAAAACTGTTTTTT
J gene: TRBJ2-7; D gene: -; clone size: once; V gene: TRBV6-1; CDR3 protein: CASKTGPISYEQYF; CDR3 DNA: TGTGCCAGCAAGACAGGCCCCATCTCCTACGAGCAGTACTTC
J gene: TRBJ1-5; D gene: TRBD1; clone size: -; V gene: TRBV6-1; CDR3 protein: CASSEFRGKNQPQHF; CDR3 DNA: TGTGCCAGCAGTGAATTCAGGGGGAAAAATCAGCCCCAGCATTTT
J gene: TRBJ2-1; D gene: -; clone size: -; V gene: TRBV4-1; CDR3 protein: CASSHPSGSSYNEQFF; CDR3 DNA: TGCGCCAGCAGCCACCCATCCGGGAGTTCGTACAATGAGCAGTTCTTC
J gene: TRBJ1-1; D gene: -; clone size: -; V gene: TRBV5-6; CDR3 protein: CASSGDMNTEAFF; CDR3 DNA: TGTGCCAGCAGTGGAGATATGAACACTGAAGCTTTCTTT
J gene: TRBJ2-5; D gene: TRBD1; clone size: -; V gene: TRBV28; CDR3 protein: CASSLDRVEETQYF; CDR3 DNA: TGTGCCAGCAGTTTAGACAGGGTGGAAGAGACCCAGTACTTC
J gene: TRBJ1-2; D gene: -; clone size: -; V gene: TRBV6-1; CDR3 protein: CASSEETVPHNYGYTF; CDR3 DNA: TGTGCCAGCAGTGAGGAGACAGTGCCCCATAACTATGGCTACACCTTC
J gene: TRBJ2-7; D gene: TRBD1; clone size: -; V gene: TRBV27; CDR3 protein: CASSLYLRQGGYEQYF; CDR3 DNA: TGTGCCAGCAGTTTATATCTCCGACAGGGGGGGTACGAGCAGTACTTC
J gene: TRBJ2-7; D gene: -; clone size: -; V gene: TRBV6-1; CDR3 protein: CASSEARDLQFTYEQYF; CDR3 DNA: TGTGCCAGCAGTGAAGCGCGGGACTTACAATTCACCTACGAGCAGTACTTC
J gene: TRBJ2-7; D gene: -; clone size: -; V gene: TRBV11-2; CDR3 protein: CASSVSPAYEQYF; CDR3 DNA: TGTGCCAGCAGCGTCTCTCCTGCCTACGAGCAGTACTTC
J gene: TRBJ2-7; D gene: -; clone size: -; V gene: TRBV11-2; CDR3 protein: CASSLWGEYEQYF; CDR3 DNA: TGTGCCAGCAGCTTATGGGGCGAATACGAGCAGTACTTC
J gene: TRBJ2-7; D gene: TRBD1; clone size: -; V gene: TRBV29-1; CDR3 protein: CSVYGQGTSYEQYF; CDR3 DNA: TGCAGCGTGTATGGACAGGGGACCTCCTACGAGCAGTACTTC